The T cell receptor (beta chain) under discussion was sequenced for a study of regulatory T cells in long-lasting Graves disease. Investigators prepared the TCR beta libraries by applying iRepertoire HTBI primers and Arm-PCR of CDR3 regions. TCRdb reprocessed the multiplex PCR reads with MiXCR, giving one entry per CDR3 protein. Of about 440,000 distinct CDR3 sequences listed, 14% to 15% are singletons. Time point described: newly diagnosed GD, antithyroid drugs for less than 3 months. PBMC RNA served as the TCR library source. This clonotype was detected ten times or more. J gave up 2 bases and V 3 bases, and 7 bases lay outside the gene matches. Germline-derived CDR1 and CDR2 are SEHNR and FQNEAQ (reference sequence). There are 15 residues in the CDR3. This sample also belongs to another study, concerning T cells in Graves' hyperthyroidism and ophthalmopathy. Turning to that study: No ophthalmopathy progression within 18 months constituted stable Graves' hyperthyroidism.

Specimen: peripheral blood mononuclear cells (PBMCs), collected at new diagnosis, from a patient treated with antithyroid drugs. The sequence derives from a woman aged 25 to 39 with Graves disease. This chain uses TRBV7-9 with TRBJ2-7, with 7 bases identical to TRBD1. CDR3 sequence: CASSFTGASTYEQYF. CDR3 nucleotides: TGTGCCAGCAGCTTCACAGGGGCGTCTACCTACGAGCAGTACTTC.